These T cell receptor beta chains were read from a single sample in a study of neurological immune-mediated disorders. TCRdb fed the 5' RACE reads into MiXCR, producing one record per CDR3 protein. The table records approximately 32,000 distinct CDR3 sequences, around 6.8% of them present only once. Sequenced input: PBMCs. The receptor set was obtained from a woman between 40 and 50 years old in good health. CDR3s include the opening cysteine and the closing phenylalanine or tryptophan. D genes are given only for firm matches. Clone size, where shown, is once, few, many, or a class for clones that have expanded.

>TRBV14|NA|TRBJ1-3|few
TGTGCCAGCAGCCAAAACCGACAGCCTGCCTCTGGAAACACCATATATTTT
CASSQNRQPASGNTIYF
>TRBV18|NA|TRBJ1-5|many
TGTGCCAGCTCACGGCCTGGGACCGCCGACGGCCAGCCCCAGCATTTT
CASSRPGTADGQPQHF
>TRBV29-1|TRBD1|TRBJ1-5|many
TGCAGCGTCGTTGACAGGGCCGATCAGCCCCAGCATTTT
CSVVDRADQPQHF
>TRBV5-1|NA|TRBJ1-1|many
TGCGCCAGCAGCGTGGACAGTTACCTCACTGAAGCTTTCTTT
CASSVDSYLTEAFF
>TRBV7-8|TRBD2|TRBJ2-1|many
TGTGCCAGCAGCTTAGTCGCGACTAGCGGGGGGCCCGCAGGGCAGTTCTTC
CASSLVATSGGPAGQFF
>TRBV6-5|TRBD1|TRBJ1-1|many
TGTGCCAGCAGTCCCCGGGACAGGGGCACTGAAGCTTTCTTT
CASSPRDRGTEAFF
>TRBV28|NA|TRBJ1-1|many
TGTGCCACCCAAAAGGGGGGAATGGGGACTGAAGCTTTCTTT
CATQKGGMGTEAFF
>TRBV2|NA|TRBJ2-2|many
TGTGCCAGCAGAGTCAGGAACACCGGGGAGCTGTTTTTT
CASRVRNTGELFF
>TRBV5-1|NA|TRBJ2-1|many
TGCGCCAGCAGTTTGGTGGGACGGGGCTCCTACAATGAGCAGTTCTTC
CASSLVGRGSYNEQFF
>TRBV5-1|NA|TRBJ2-1|many
TGCGCCAGCAGCTTAGGGGGGGTGACAGGGACCTTCAATGAGCAGTTCTTC
CASSLGGVTGTFNEQFF
>TRBV7-2|NA|TRBJ1-2|many
TGTGCCAGCAGCGCGGGACGGTCTTATGGCTACACCTTC
CASSAGRSYGYTF
>TRBV5-1|NA|TRBJ2-2|many
TGCGCCAGCAGCCCCCCACCTGCAGGGGACACCGGGGAGCTGTTTTTT
CASSPPPAGDTGELFF
>TRBV7-8|TRBD1|TRBJ1-5|many
TGTGCCAGCAGCTTAGCGACAGGGCCGGATAGCAATCAGCCCCAGCATTTT
CASSLATGPDSNQPQHF
>TRBV7-2|NA|TRBJ2-1|many
TGTGCCAGCAGCTTAGAGGCTAGCGCTAGCTCCTACAATGAGCAGTTCTTC
CASSLEASASSYNEQFF
>TRBV21-1|NA|TRBJ1-4|many
TGTGCCAGCAGCAAAGCGGGACGTTTT
CASSKAGRF
>TRBV29-1|NA|TRBJ1-5|many
TGCAGCGTCCGGAGGGGGGCGAATCAGCCCCAGCATTTT
CSVRRGANQPQHF
>TRBV20-1|NA|TRBJ2-5|many
TGCAGTGCTAGAGTAGCCCCAGGTGCAGAGACCCAGTACTTC
CSARVAPGAETQYF
>TRBV6-5|TRBD2|TRBJ2-5|many
TGTGCCAGCAGTTCGAGCGGGGCCCACCGGGAGACCCAGTACTTC
CASSSSGAHRETQYF
>TRBV10-2|NA|TRBJ2-3|many
TGCGCCAGCAGGGACCTTAGCACAGATACGCAGTATTTT
CASRDLSTDTQYF
>TRBV28|NA|TRBJ2-5|many
TGTGCCAGTGGGGGTCAACAGACCCAGTACTTC
CASGGQQTQYF
>TRBV7-9|TRBD2|TRBJ2-1|many
TGTGCCAGCAGCTTAGCGCTTGGTGGGTCTAGCGGGAGGGCCTCCAATGAGCAGTTCTTC
CASSLALGGSSGRASNEQFF
>TRBV12-3/TRBV12-4|NA|TRBJ2-2|many
TGTGCCAGCAGATATGACAGAGCCGGGGAGCTGTTTTTT
CASRYDRAGELFF
>TRBV20-1|NA|TRBJ2-7|many
TGCAGTGCTAGTCCCTCGAGTGTGGGCGAGCAGTACTTC
CSASPSSVGEQYF
>TRBV10-3|NA|TRBJ2-3|NA
TGTGCCATCAGTGAGGGGCTGGCCCCGGCAGATACGCAGTATTTT
CAISEGLAPADTQYF
>TRBV3-1|TRBD1|TRBJ1-5|many
TGTGCCAGCAGCGATGACAGGGGGCCGGGACAGCCCCAGCATTTT
CASSDDRGPGQPQHF
>TRBV7-7|TRBD1|TRBJ2-1|many
TGTGCTAGCAGCTTAGGGCAGGGGGCAAACAATGAGCAGTTCTTC
CASSLGQGANNEQFF
>TRBV5-1|NA|TRBJ1-4|many
TGCGCCAGCAGCTCAGTCGGTGGAACTAATGAAAAACTGTTTTTT
CASSSVGGTNEKLFF
>TRBV5-5|TRBD2|TRBJ2-2|many
TGTGCCAGCAGCTTCCCTAGCGGGGGCCCGACGAACACCGGGGAGCTGTTTTTT
CASSFPSGGPTNTGELFF
>TRBV5-1|TRBD2|TRBJ2-5|many
TGCGCCAGCAGCTTCCGTGCTAGCGGCGGAGGGGAGACCCAGTACTTC
CASSFRASGGGETQYF
>TRBV7-2|TRBD1|TRBJ2-2|many
TGTGCCAGCAGCGACAGGGGGAGGCCCGGGGAGCTGTTTTTT
CASSDRGRPGELFF
>TRBV29-1|NA|TRBJ1-1|many
TGCAGCGTTGAAGAGGCCGGGGGCGCTTGGACTGAAGCTTTCTTT
CSVEEAGGAWTEAFF
>TRBV5-1|NA|TRBJ1-1|many
TGCGCCAGCAGCTTGGTAGCAGGGTTGAACACTGAAGCTTTCTTT
CASSLVAGLNTEAFF
>TRBV19|TRBD1|TRBJ1-5|many
TGTGCCAGTAGTATAAGGGACAGAAATCAGCCCCAGCATTTT
CASSIRDRNQPQHF
>TRBV9|TRBD1|TRBJ1-1|many
TGTGCCAGCAGCACAATGACAGGGGCCACTGAAGCTTTCTTT
CASSTMTGATEAFF
>TRBV20-1|NA|TRBJ1-5|many
TGCAGTGCTATGCCGGCAGCAAATCAGCCCCAGCATTTT
CSAMPAANQPQHF
>TRBV10-1|TRBD2|TRBJ2-5|NA
TGCGCAAGCAGTCCCTTCAACGGGAGGGTTGATGAAGAGACCCAGTACTTC
CASSPFNGRVDEETQYF
>TRBV12-3/TRBV12-4|NA|TRBJ1-1|many
TGTGCCAGCAGAACAATGAACACTGAAGCTTTCTTT
CASRTMNTEAFF
>TRBV20-1|NA|TRBJ2-7|many
TGCAGTGCTAGAGCCGGCCCTGCGAGGGGCGAGCAGTACTTC
CSARAGPARGEQYF
>TRBV6-2/TRBV6-3|NA|TRBJ1-1|many
TGTGCCAGCAGTTACTCGAATCTAGGGAATGAAGCTTTCTTT
CASSYSNLGNEAFF
>TRBV18|NA|TRBJ1-6|many
TGTGCCAGCTCACCACCGCAGGGAGAGGGTTCACCCCTCCACTTT
CASSPPQGEGSPLHF
>TRBV18|NA|TRBJ1-1|few
TGTGCCAGCTCACCACGGCAGGCATACATGAACACTGAAGCTTTCTTT
CASSPRQAYMNTEAFF
>TRBV20-1|NA|TRBJ1-2|medium-sized
TGCAGTGCTAACGGGGGCGTTAACTATGGCTACACCTTC
CSANGGVNYGYTF
>TRBV7-8|NA|TRBJ2-5|many
TGTGCCAACAGCTTAGGCTGGGGGGTGGGAGAGACCCAGTACTTC
CANSLGWGVGETQYF
>TRBV12-3/TRBV12-4|TRBD1|TRBJ2-1|many
TGTGCCAGCCAACAGGGGGAATACAATGAGCAGTTCTTC
CASQQGEYNEQFF
>TRBV10-2|NA|TRBJ2-5|many
TGCGCCAGCAGCGCCGGGAGAGGCCAAGAGACCCAGTACTTC
CASSAGRGQETQYF
>TRBV7-3|TRBD2|TRBJ2-2|many
TGTGCCAGCAGCGACGGGGGGGGTAACACCGGGGAGCTGTTTTTT
CASSDGGGNTGELFF
>TRBV5-6|TRBD2|TRBJ2-5|many
TGTGCCAGCAGCTTGGAACTAGCGGGGGGGCCGGGTCAAGAGACCCAGTACTTC
CASSLELAGGPGQETQYF
>TRBV5-1|NA|TRBJ2-5|many
TGCGCCAGCAGCCCGACGGAAGAGACCCAGTACTTC
CASSPTEETQYF
>TRBV4-1|NA|TRBJ1-4|many
TGCGCCAGCAGCCAGGGTGTAACTAATGAAAAACTGTTTTTT
CASSQGVTNEKLFF
>TRBV5-6|NA|TRBJ1-2|many
TGTGCCAGCAGCGTCAGGGGCTATGGCTACACCTTC
CASSVRGYGYTF